Listed below are T cell receptor beta chains from one sample, sequenced in a study of Graves' ophthalmopathy and Graves' hyperthyroidism. MiXCR, applied by TCRdb to the multiplex PCR reads, yields one record per CDR3 protein. The sample lists about 210,000 distinct CDR3 sequences; approximately 29% were seen once. The sample taken for sequencing was peripheral blood. All receptors derive from a man aged 45-65 years with Graves' ophthalmopathy. CDR3s include the opening cysteine and the closing phenylalanine or tryptophan. Fields, in order: J gene, clone size, D gene, CDR3 length, V gene, CDR3 protein, CDR3 DNA. The D gene is left open where the match is weak. Part of the rows lack a size; the others show once, few, many or a class for expanded clones.

j_gene: TRBJ1-6; abundance: NA; d_gene: NA; len: 17; v_gene: TRBV12-3/TRBV12-4; CDR3aa: CASSSGQPSSYNSPLHF; CDR3nt: TGTGCCAGCAGTAGCGGACAGCCGAGCTCCTATAATTCACCCCTCCACTTT
j_gene: TRBJ1-3; abundance: NA; d_gene: TRBD1; len: 20; v_gene: TRBV7-6; CDR3aa: CASSTSRDRNLMDSGNTIYF; CDR3nt: TGTGCCAGCAGCACGTCCCGGGACAGGAACTTAATGGACTCTGGAAACACCATATATTTT
j_gene: TRBJ2-7; abundance: many; d_gene: NA; len: 14; v_gene: TRBV10-1; CDR3aa: CASRRDSGSYEQYF; CDR3nt: TGCGCCAGCAGGCGGGACTCCGGCTCCTACGAGCAGTACTTC
j_gene: TRBJ2-7; abundance: many; d_gene: NA; len: 13; v_gene: TRBV6-1; CDR3aa: CATYRDNSYEQYF; CDR3nt: TGTGCCACCTACCGGGACAACTCCTACGAGCAGTACTTC
j_gene: TRBJ2-2; abundance: many; d_gene: TRBD2; len: 16; v_gene: TRBV5-1; CDR3aa: CASSLAGDSGTGELFF; CDR3nt: TGCGCCAGCAGCTTAGCGGGAGACTCGGGCACCGGGGAGCTGTTTTTT
j_gene: TRBJ2-5; abundance: many; d_gene: NA; len: 14; v_gene: TRBV7-2; CDR3aa: CASSSYGVWETQYF; CDR3nt: TGTGCCAGCAGCTCTTACGGTGTGTGGGAGACCCAGTACTTC
j_gene: TRBJ1-1; abundance: few; d_gene: NA; len: 15; v_gene: TRBV28; CDR3aa: CASSWVGRDYTEAFF; CDR3nt: TGTGCCAGCAGCTGGGTGGGTAGGGATTATACTGAAGCTTTCTTT
j_gene: TRBJ1-6; abundance: NA; d_gene: NA; len: 14; v_gene: TRBV7-2; CDR3aa: CASRMGPSASALHF; CDR3nt: TGTGCCAGCAGGATGGGACCGAGCGCGTCGGCCCTCCACTTT
j_gene: TRBJ1-1; abundance: many; d_gene: NA; len: 13; v_gene: TRBV6-1; CDR3aa: CATSRGMDTEAFF; CDR3nt: TGTGCCACAAGCCGGGGGATGGACACTGAAGCTTTCTTT
j_gene: TRBJ1-2; abundance: many; d_gene: NA; len: 14; v_gene: TRBV7-2; CDR3aa: CASSLASGNYGYTF; CDR3nt: TGTGCCAGCAGCTTAGCCAGCGGGAACTATGGCTACACCTTC
j_gene: TRBJ2-7; abundance: NA; d_gene: NA; len: 17; v_gene: TRBV7-3; CDR3aa: CASSLKLEVVHAYEQYF; CDR3nt: TGTGCCAGCAGCTTAAAGCTTGAGGTCGTACACGCCTACGAGCAGTACTTC
j_gene: TRBJ2-7; abundance: many; d_gene: NA; len: 12; v_gene: TRBV30; CDR3aa: CAWSVMRREQYF; CDR3nt: TGTGCCTGGAGTGTGATGAGGCGGGAGCAGTACTTC
j_gene: TRBJ2-7; abundance: NA; d_gene: TRBD2; len: 15; v_gene: TRBV7-8; CDR3aa: CASSPTTSGNYEQYF; CDR3nt: TGTGCCAGCAGCCCGACGACTAGCGGGAACTACGAGCAGTACTTC
j_gene: TRBJ1-1; abundance: many; d_gene: NA; len: 14; v_gene: TRBV10-3; CDR3aa: CAISGPGGWTEAFF; CDR3nt: TGTGCCATCAGTGGGCCGGGGGGGTGGACTGAAGCTTTCTTT
j_gene: TRBJ1-3; abundance: NA; d_gene: NA; len: 12; v_gene: TRBV11-2; CDR3aa: CASSQSGNTIYF; CDR3nt: TGTGCCAGCAGCCAGTCTGGAAACACCATATATTTT
j_gene: TRBJ2-2; abundance: many; d_gene: TRBD2; len: 15; v_gene: TRBV28; CDR3aa: CASRTSGGVTGELFF; CDR3nt: TGTGCCAGCCGTACATCGGGAGGGGTCACCGGGGAGCTGTTTTTT
j_gene: TRBJ2-7; abundance: once; d_gene: TRBD1; len: 16; v_gene: TRBV28; CDR3aa: CASSVNRGPQYYEQYF; CDR3nt: TGTGCCAGCAGTGTCAACAGGGGGCCACAGTACTACGAGCAGTACTTC
j_gene: TRBJ1-2; abundance: many; d_gene: NA; len: 13; v_gene: TRBV9; CDR3aa: CASSVLGNYGYTF; CDR3nt: TGTGCCAGCAGCGTACTCGGTAACTATGGCTACACCTTC
j_gene: TRBJ1-1; abundance: many; d_gene: NA; len: 16; v_gene: TRBV6-6; CDR3aa: CASSYSPKTSTTEAFF; CDR3nt: TGTGCCAGCAGTTACTCGCCGAAGACCTCAACCACTGAAGCTTTCTTT
j_gene: TRBJ2-1; abundance: many; d_gene: NA; len: 13; v_gene: TRBV6-5; CDR3aa: CASRRPTGNEQFF; CDR3nt: TGTGCCAGCCGTAGGCCCACAGGGAATGAGCAGTTCTTC
j_gene: TRBJ1-6; abundance: NA; d_gene: NA; len: 13; v_gene: TRBV12-3/TRBV12-4; CDR3aa: CASSFGRVSPLHF; CDR3nt: TGTGCCAGCAGTTTCGGCAGGGTTTCACCCCTCCACTTT
j_gene: TRBJ1-6; abundance: many; d_gene: NA; len: 14; v_gene: TRBV7-9; CDR3aa: CASSLNSGDSPLHF; CDR3nt: TGTGCCAGCAGCTTAAATTCCGGGGATTCACCCCTCCACTTT
j_gene: TRBJ1-3; abundance: many; d_gene: NA; len: 13; v_gene: TRBV12-3/TRBV12-4; CDR3aa: CASDRNSGNTIYF; CDR3nt: TGTGCCAGCGACAGGAACTCTGGAAACACCATATATTTT
j_gene: TRBJ1-2; abundance: many; d_gene: TRBD1; len: 16; v_gene: TRBV4-1; CDR3aa: CASSRGGQGAGVGYTF; CDR3nt: TGCGCCAGCAGCCGAGGTGGACAGGGGGCGGGAGTCGGCTACACCTTC
j_gene: TRBJ2-7; abundance: NA; d_gene: TRBD1; len: 16; v_gene: TRBV19; CDR3aa: CASSEPRTGGIYEQYF; CDR3nt: TGTGCCAGTAGCGAGCCTCGGACAGGGGGCATTTACGAGCAGTACTTC
j_gene: TRBJ2-7; abundance: many; d_gene: TRBD2; len: 13; v_gene: TRBV10-3; CDR3aa: CAISAAGVNEQYF; CDR3nt: TGTGCCATCAGTGCAGCGGGAGTCAACGAGCAGTACTTC
j_gene: TRBJ2-5; abundance: many; d_gene: NA; len: 16; v_gene: TRBV7-8; CDR3aa: CASSLARSDDQETQYF; CDR3nt: TGTGCCAGCAGCTTAGCAAGGTCGGACGACCAAGAGACCCAGTACTTC
j_gene: TRBJ2-7; abundance: many; d_gene: NA; len: 12; v_gene: TRBV10-3; CDR3aa: CAIRGQSYEQYF; CDR3nt: TGTGCCATCAGAGGGCAATCGTACGAGCAGTACTTC
j_gene: TRBJ2-7; abundance: many; d_gene: NA; len: 15; v_gene: TRBV2; CDR3aa: CASSDSGLSTYEQYF; CDR3nt: TGTGCCAGCAGTGACTCGGGGCTCTCCACCTACGAGCAGTACTTC
j_gene: TRBJ1-5; abundance: many; d_gene: NA; len: 14; v_gene: TRBV6-5; CDR3aa: CASSYSRTNQPQHF; CDR3nt: TGTGCCAGCAGTTACTCGAGGACCAATCAGCCCCAGCATTTT
j_gene: TRBJ1-1; abundance: many; d_gene: TRBD1; len: 15; v_gene: TRBV12-3/TRBV12-4; CDR3aa: CASRYRTGGDTEAFF; CDR3nt: TGTGCCAGCAGATACCGGACAGGGGGGGACACTGAAGCTTTCTTT
j_gene: TRBJ1-6; abundance: many; d_gene: NA; len: 16; v_gene: TRBV11-2; CDR3aa: CASSPGEGRLNSPLHF; CDR3nt: TGTGCCAGCAGCCCGGGGGAGGGCCGCCTGAATTCACCCCTCCACTTT
j_gene: TRBJ1-1; abundance: many; d_gene: NA; len: 13; v_gene: TRBV29-1; CDR3aa: CSAGQGGDTEAFF; CDR3nt: TGCAGCGCCGGCCAAGGGGGGGACACTGAAGCTTTCTTT
j_gene: TRBJ1-5; abundance: many; d_gene: TRBD1; len: 17; v_gene: TRBV18; CDR3aa: CASSPGTGGVSNQPQHF; CDR3nt: TGTGCCAGCTCACCAGGGACAGGGGGCGTAAGCAATCAGCCCCAGCATTTT
j_gene: TRBJ2-2; abundance: many; d_gene: NA; len: 16; v_gene: TRBV6-2/TRBV6-3; CDR3aa: CASSYAGTRRTGELFF; CDR3nt: TGTGCCAGCAGTTACGCCGGGACAAGACGGACCGGGGAGCTGTTTTTT
j_gene: TRBJ1-2; abundance: many; d_gene: NA; len: 13; v_gene: TRBV28; CDR3aa: CASSPWMAYGYTF; CDR3nt: TGTGCCAGCAGTCCTTGGATGGCCTATGGCTACACCTTC